The rows below give T cell receptor beta chains drawn from one sample of a study of human T cells and chemical hapten exposure. Via MiXCR, TCRdb re-called the RACE reads, giving one row per CDR3 protein. The sample lists a few hundred thousand distinct CDR3 sequences; around 5.5% were seen once. The material sequenced was whole blood, taken in connection with sensitization to the hapten diphenylcyclopropenone (DPC). Every receptor here comes from a woman aged 18 to 35 with alopecia areata. Some clones in this sample may be carry-over from other donors' samples. Each CDR3 is given with its conserved first and last residue. A D gene is named only where the DNA matches it firmly. Rows may omit the clone size; those that give it use once, few, many or a size class.

abundance | j_gene | v_gene | len | d_gene | CDR3nt | CDR3aa
- | TRBJ2-7 | TRBV10-3 | 16 | TRBD2 | TGTGCCATCAGGGGGACTAGCGGCCATTCGTCCTACGAGCAGTACTTC | CAIRGTSGHSSYEQYF
many | TRBJ2-7 | TRBV12-3/TRBV12-4 | 14 | - | TGTGCCAGCAGTTTCGGGCAGGGGCCCTACGAGCAGTACTTC | CASSFGQGPYEQYF
many | TRBJ1-6 | TRBV6-5 | 12 | - | TGTGCCAGCAGTTACGGGGGTTCACCCCTCCACTTT | CASSYGGSPLHF
many | TRBJ1-6 | TRBV2 | 13 | - | TGTGCCAGCAGTGGTTTAAGGGATTCACCCCTCCACTTT | CASSGLRDSPLHF
many | TRBJ1-5 | TRBV27 | 15 | TRBD1 | TGTGCCAGCAGACAAGACAGGGCGAGCAATCAGCCCCAGCATTTT | CASRQDRASNQPQHF
many | TRBJ2-3 | TRBV10-3 | 12 | - | TGTGCCATCAGCTTACAGGGAGATACGCAGTATTTT | CAISLQGDTQYF
few | TRBJ2-2 | TRBV12-3/TRBV12-4 | 14 | - | TGTGCCAGCAGTTGGGGGACCTACACCGGGGAGCTGTTTTTT | CASSWGTYTGELFF
- | TRBJ2-6 | TRBV28 | 17 | TRBD1 | TGTGCCAGCGGCCGGACAGGGGGCTATTCTGGGGCCAACGTCCTGACTTTC | CASGRTGGYSGANVLTF
few | TRBJ2-5 | TRBV6-6 | 13 | TRBD1 | TGTGCCAGCAGTCCAGGGGGCTGGGAGACCCAGTACTTC | CASSPGGWETQYF
few | TRBJ1-3 | TRBV6-5 | 17 | - | TGTGCCAGCAGCCCTAAAGGGGCCCTAGTCTCTGGAAACACCATATATTTT | CASSPKGALVSGNTIYF
many | TRBJ2-5 | TRBV6-6 | 15 | TRBD2 | TGTGCCAGCAGTTACGCTAGCGGGGCGGAAGAGACCCAGTACTTC | CASSYASGAEETQYF
many | TRBJ1-2 | TRBV12-3/TRBV12-4 | 14 | TRBD1 | TGTGCCAGCAGTTCCCCGCAGGGGGCGAATGGCTACACCTTC | CASSSPQGANGYTF
- | TRBJ2-1 | TRBV7-2 | 17 | - | TGTGCCAGCAGCTTAGCGCTGGCGGGCCCCACAGGGCATGAGCAGTTCTTC | CASSLALAGPTGHEQFF